The text below deals with one T cell receptor beta chain. What it binds is unknown. This sample was included in a study of response to subunit inactivated influenza vaccine. Notes on the study in general: Few new T cells, the authors suggested, are recruited by each seasonal influenza vaccination.

The CDR3 is 15 residues long. With V trimmed by 0 bases and J by 1 base, 3 bases remained unmatched. In germline, CDR1 is DFQATT, CDR2 SNEGSKA (reference sequence). Using its own MiXCR run on the RT-PCR reads, TCRdb lists one record per CDR3 protein. In the table there are some 480,000 distinct CDR3 sequences, approximately 11% of which are singletons. This sequence was found in a man aged 50 to 59 who received an inactivated influenza vaccine. The specimen comprised PBMCs from blood, sampled 40 to 50 days after vaccination. The genes are TRBV20-1 and TRBJ2-3; 8 bases agree with TRBD2. CDR3 DNA: TGCAGTGCTAGAGATAAAGCGGGAGGCACAGATACGCAGTATTTT. This translates into CSARDKAGGTDTQYF.